What follows are 16 T cell receptor beta chains derived from one specimen sequenced in a study of CD4 and CD8 cells across lung adenocarcinoma regions. TCRdb processed the PCR reads anew with MiXCR; each CDR3 protein has one entry. Among tens of thousands of distinct CDR3 sequences listed, 45% to 60% were seen once. The sequenced sample consisted of CD4+ T cells from the center of a lung tumor. These TCRs come from a male donor with lung adenocarcinoma. The CD4 and CD8 labels of this study may be unreliable.

The CDR3 is CASSEHCDQDTQYF. CDR3 in DNA: TGTGCCAGCAGTGAACACTGTGACCAAGATACCCAGTACTTC. The genes are TRBV6-1 and TRBJ2-4, with D unresolved. Per germline, CDR1 MNHNS and CDR2 SASEGT. With 2 bases removed from V and 13 bases from J, the gap between germline ends came to 18 bases. The CDR3 has 14 amino acids.

The chain couples TRBV5-1 to TRBJ2-1; the match to TRBD1 covers 9 bases. V shed 5 bases, J shed 4 bases, and the junction held 7 bases outside the gene matches. The CDR3 contains 15 residues. Looked up from germline, CDR1 is SGHRS and CDR2 is YFSETQ. The CDR3 region is CASRHDRGAYNEQFF. CDR3 in DNA: TGCGCCAGCAGACATGACAGGGGGGCGTACAATGAGCAGTTCTTC.

The chain carries TRBV7-8 and TRBJ2-4; 8 bases align to TRBD1. The CDR3 is 14 amino acids. Germline V gene sequence: CDR1 SGHVS, CDR2 FQNEAQ. J was trimmed by 7 bases and V by 5 bases; bases with no gene match: 7. This CDR3 reads CASSRGTGSNIQYF. The CDR3 bases are TGTGCCAGCAGCCGAGGGACAGGCTCGAACATTCAGTACTTC.

This clonotype was found once. The chain joins TRBV7-6 to TRBJ2-2; D remains ambiguous. Per the germline V gene, CDR1 is SGHVS and CDR2 is FNYEAQ. The CDR3 totals 14 residues. V lost 5 bases to trimming and J lost 2 bases, with 9 bases between them. This CDR3 is CASSIDTNTGELFF. CDR3 bases: TGTGCCAGCAGCATCGACACTAACACCGGGGAGCTGTTTTTT. The whole variable domain, filled in from reference TRBV7-6 and TRBJ2-2, reads GAGVSQSPRYKVTKRGQDVALRCDPISGHVSLYWYRQALGQGPEFLTYFNYEAQQDKSGLPNDRFSAERPEGSISTLTIQRTEQRDSAMYRCASSIDTNTGELFFGEGSRLTVL.

The chain combines TRBV6-1 with TRBJ2-3; possibly TRBD2 for D (6 bases). Between the trimmed V and J ends, which lost 9 bases and 14 bases, there was a span of 30 bases. Germline V gene data show CDR1 as MNHNS and CDR2 as SASEGT. The CDR3 covers 15 residues. This CDR3 is CARGLQSGSTDALYF. The CDR3, as DNA: TGTGCCAGGGGCCTCCAGTCCGGGAGCACAGATGCGCTGTATTTT.

V gene TRBV6-1 combines with J gene TRBJ2-2; D not certain. The CDR3 sequence is 16 residues long. Germline V CDR1 and CDR2: MNHNS, SASEGT. The ends were cut back, 7 bases at V and 13 bases at J, with 28 bases in the middle. CDR3 bases: TGTGCCAGCAAGCACGGCCAAGCTGCGAACACCGGTGCGCTGTTTTTT. Translated, it gives CASKHGQAANTGALFF.

This sequence joins TRBV6-5 and TRBJ1-3; D is undetermined. The CDR3 is 16 residues long. V lost 7 bases and J 0 bases, leaving 16 bases between the germline ends. Germline CDR1 is MNHEY and CDR2 is SVGAGI. CDR3 protein: CASTSPGVRSGNTIYF. CDR3 sequence (DNA): TGTGCCAGCACTTCCCCGGGCGTTCGCTCTGGAAACACCATATATTTT.

This clonotype has a count of ten or more. The chain links TRBV14 to TRBJ2-1; 8 nucleotides line up with TRBD2. Germline-derived CDR1 and CDR2 are SGHDN and FVKESK. V lost 4 bases and J lost 4; bases outside the gene matches: 3. The CDR3 covers 14 residues. CDR3 sequence reads: CASSLSGRYNEQFF. The CDR3 nucleotides are TGTGCCAGCAGCCTAAGCGGGAGATACAATGAGCAGTTCTTC.

There are many counts of this clonotype. The chain combines TRBV6-5 with TRBJ2-1; TRBD1 agrees at 7 bases. The junction had 4 bases not matched to a gene; V was cut back by 6 bases and J by 8 bases. Germline CDR1 MNHEY, CDR2 SVGAGI. This CDR3 comprises 12 residues. CDR3 protein: CASRPDRDEQFF. CDR3 nucleotides: TGTGCCAGCAGACCAGACAGGGATGAGCAGTTCTTC.

Many counts were recorded for this clonotype. The V call is TRBV28, the J call TRBJ2-1; D perhaps matches TRBD2 (6 bases). The end of the DNA is better explained by TRBJ2-7, so the J call may be wrong. The CDR3 has 12 residues. Looked up from germline, CDR1 is MDHEN and CDR2 is SYDVKM. The CDR3 DNA sequence: TGTGCCAGCAGTTTGGAGGGATGGGAGCAGTACTTC. Translation: CASSLEGWEQYF.

This clonotype was counted at least ten times. The chain combines TRBV27 with TRBJ2-3; D may be TRBD1 (5 bases). V shed 3 bases and J shed 0 bases, with 13 bases lying between them. The germline V gene has CDR1 MNHEY and CDR2 SMNVEV (reference sequence). The CDR3 loop spans 16 amino acids. The CDR3 DNA is TGTGCCAGCAGTTTCGACAGCCCCCCTAGCACAGATACGCAGTATTTT. Protein product: CASSFDSPPSTDTQYF.

This clonotype occurred once. A much larger clone differs from this one at a single base, so this may be a read error. V is TRBV6-1 and J is TRBJ2-5; perhaps TRBD2 as D (6 bases). This CDR3 has 13 residues. The V gene's germline CDR1 is MNHNS and CDR2 SASEGT. CDR3 coding DNA: TGTGCCAGCAGTAATGGACTATCTGAGATCCAGTACTTC. Translated, it gives CASSNGLSEIQYF.

Only one count was recorded for this clonotype. The chain recombines TRBV11-3 with TRBJ2-6, with no clear D. CDR1 SGHNT and CDR2 YENEEA come from the germline V gene. The germline V and J ends were trimmed by 5 bases and 2 bases, with 13 bases remaining between them. This CDR3 contains 16 residues. The CDR3 nucleotides read TGTGCCAGCAGCCCGTTTTCAGGTGCTGGGGCCAACGTCCTGACTTTC. This translates into CASSPFSGAGANVLTF.

The genes are TRBV27 and TRBJ2-5, with D perhaps given as TRBD1 or TRBD2 (6 bases each). The CDR3 covers 16 residues. Germline assignment: CDR1 MNHEY and CDR2 SMNVEV (reference sequence). V lost 8 bases, J lost 0 bases, and 19 bases lay in between. The CDR3 DNA follows: TGTGCCAGCGGGGGGATCGGGGGCCGCGACCAAGAGACCCAGTACTTC. Its translation: CASGGIGGRDQETQYF.

The genes are TRBV27 and TRBJ2-5, with D possibly being TRBD1 (5 bases). The V gene's germline CDR1 is MNHEY and CDR2 SMNVEV (reference sequence). This CDR3 is built from 14 residues. This CDR3 is CAGLWGQDLDTQYF. In DNA, the CDR3 is TGTGCGGGGCTCTGGGGCCAGGACCTAGACACCCAGTACTTC.

This chain joins TRBV7-9 and TRBJ2-1; no clear D gene. V was trimmed by 4 bases and J by 6 bases, leaving 10 bases between them. CDR3 size: 13 residues. CDR1 and CDR2 (germline): SEHNR, FQNEAQ (reference sequence). Written as DNA, the CDR3 is TGTGCCAGCAGCTGGACGGACCCCAATGAGCAGTTCTTC. It codes for CASSWTDPNEQFF.